The 29 T cell receptor beta chains below all came from one sample that was sequenced in a study of T cells in localized non-small cell lung cancer. Method: immunoSEQ multiplex PCR; TCRdb's copy keeps in-frame clones and lacks some. Of approximately 7,400 clones detected, 23% appear once; the ten largest clones hold 3.6%. Sample: lung tumor tissue, taken before any cancer treatment. The source is a man between 40 and 75 years old with stage III squamous cell lung carcinoma.

This clone was detected only a few times. The V and J genes are TRBV30 and TRBJ1-1; 7 nucleotides agree with TRBD1. Germline CDR1 GTSNPN, CDR2 SVGIG (reference sequence). This CDR3 region has 12 residues. With V trimmed by 0 bases and J by 5 bases, 0 bases remained unmatched. The CDR3 nucleotides read TGTGCCTGGAGTGTACAGGGGACTGAAGCTTTCTTT. This encodes CAWSVQGTEAFF.

The CDR3 reads CASSHRDYGYTF. In nucleotides, the CDR3 is TGTGCCAGCAGTCACCGGGACTATGGCTACACCTTC. The chain links TRBV6-8 to TRBJ1-2; unclear D gene. Germline-derived CDR1 and CDR2 are MNHGY and SAAAGT. The CDR3 runs to 12 residues. Trimming took 5 bases from V and 3 from J, leaving 7 bases between them.

The gene calls are TRBV30 and TRBJ1-5; 11 bases are shared with TRBD1. Germline V gene data show CDR1 as GTSNPN and CDR2 as SVGIG (reference sequence). The V and J ends lost 4 bases and 6 bases, in that order; junction bases with no gene match: 11. The length of the CDR3 is 16 residues. CDR3 sequence reads: CAWTHPGQGGRQPQHF. The CDR3 nucleotides are TGTGCCTGGACCCATCCGGGACAGGGGGGCCGTCAGCCCCAGCATTTT.

This clone appeared a few times. The chain joins TRBV6-8 to TRBJ1-2, with D unresolved. V was trimmed by 5 bases and J by 8 bases, leaving 15 bases between them. The CDR3 is 13 amino acids. Germline CDR1 MNHGY, CDR2 SAAAGT. The chain's CDR3 is CASSPRREGGYTF. CDR3 in DNA: TGTGCCAGCAGTCCTCGAAGGGAGGGCGGCTACACCTTC.

The chain links TRBV5-1 to TRBJ2-3, with 9 nucleotides matching TRBD2. V shed 2 bases and J 6 bases; nucleotides not matched to a gene: 10. CDR3 size: 16 residues. Germline V gene lookup returns CDR1 SGHRS and CDR2 YFSETQ. CDR3: CASSLFPGLAGDTQYF. As DNA, the CDR3 is TGCGCCAGCAGCTTATTTCCGGGCCTAGCGGGGGATACGCAGTATTTT.

This clone was counted only a few times. The rearrangement links TRBV11-3 to TRBJ2-5; D perhaps matches TRBD2 (6 bases). This CDR3 comprises 15 residues. Germline V gene sequence: CDR1 SGHNT, CDR2 YENEEA. Trimming stripped 6 bases from V and 5 bases from J, with 19 bases between. CDR3 loop: CASSMIRGEVETQYF. CDR3 bases: TGTGCCAGCAGTATGATACGAGGGGAGGTGGAGACCCAGTACTTC.

This clone showed up just a few times. The rearrangement links TRBV11-3 to TRBJ2-3; 10 bases are shared with TRBD2. This CDR3 is 16 amino acids long. The V gene's germline CDR1 is SGHNT and CDR2 YENEEA. J gave up 2 bases and V 5 bases, and 7 bases lay outside the gene matches. The CDR3 protein is CASSIGLAEHTDTQYF. The CDR3 region has the DNA TGTGCCAGCAGCATTGGACTAGCGGAACACACAGATACGCAGTATTTT.

The chain combines TRBV9 with TRBJ2-7, with D hard to call. The V and J ends lost 4 bases and 6 bases respectively, with 17 bases between them. The CDR3 has 14 residues. Germline-derived CDR1 and CDR2 are SGDLS and YYNGEE. CDR3: CASSPMTRPGEQYF. CDR3 nucleotides: TGTGCCAGCAGCCCCATGACTCGGCCCGGCGAGCAGTACTTC.

V and J are TRBV5-8 and TRBJ1-3; tentative D call: TRBD1 (6 bases). The CDR3 is 13 residues long. V was clipped by 4 bases and J by 7 bases, with 12 bases between them. CDR1 is SGHTS, CDR2 YDEGEE, per germline. DNA of the CDR3: TGTGCCAGCAGCGTACAGCAGGGGAACACCATATATTTT. The encoded protein is CASSVQQGNTIYF.

V gene TRBV28 combines with J gene TRBJ2-7; 7 bases are a match to TRBD2. V was clipped by 5 bases and J by 2 bases; unmatched bases: 6. Germline V CDR1 and CDR2: MDHEN, SYDVKM. There are 14 residues in the CDR3. CDR3 nucleotides: TGTGCCAGCAGTCCAAGCGGGACGACCTACGAGCAGTACTTC. Encoded protein: CASSPSGTTYEQYF.

This clone was counted a few times. The rearrangement uses TRBV5-1 and TRBJ2-7; TRBD1 agrees at 11 bases. The CDR3 is 16 residues long. Losses at the gene ends were 0 bases for V and 5 bases for J; bases not matched to a gene: 7. Germline CDR1 and CDR2: SGHRS and YFSETQ. For the CDR3, the DNA is TGCGCCAGCAGCTTGGCTAGGACAGGGGGCGCGGACGAGCAGTACTTC. It encodes CASSLARTGGADEQYF.

The V gene is TRBV9, the J gene TRBJ1-2, with D perhaps matching TRBD1 (5 bases). From germline, CDR1 is SGDLS and CDR2 YYNGEE. The CDR3 totals 14 residues. Trimming left V 1 base short and J 6 bases short, with 13 bases between. CDR3 sequence: CASSVLGDPNGYTF. CDR3 sequence (DNA): TGTGCCAGCAGCGTATTAGGGGATCCAAATGGCTACACCTTC.

This clone was observed a handful of times. This chain links TRBV6-8 with TRBJ2-3; TRBD2 is a possible D gene (8 bases). Germline CDR1 MNHGY, CDR2 SAAAGT. The CDR3 totals 14 residues. V was pared by 10 bases and J by 2 bases, with 16 bases between. The CDR3: CATRGGQFTDTQYF. CDR3 nucleotides: TGTGCCACCCGGGGGGGACAGTTCACAGATACGCAGTATTTT.

This rearrangement joins TRBV30 to TRBJ1-1; D is uncertain. V was trimmed by 5 bases and J by 0 bases, leaving 13 bases between them. This CDR3 has 14 residues. Germline-derived CDR1 and CDR2 are GTSNPN and SVGIG (reference sequence). The CDR3 sequence: CAWGMAPLNTEAFF. The DNA for the CDR3 is TGTGCCTGGGGTATGGCACCGTTGAACACTGAAGCTTTCTTT.

This clone was seen only a few times. The CDR3 sequence is CASSTLAGGPNEQFF. Written as DNA, the CDR3 is TGTGCCAGTAGTACTCTAGCGGGAGGGCCCAATGAGCAGTTCTTC. The V gene is TRBV19, the J gene TRBJ2-1; TRBD2 matches 12 bases. V gave up 4 bases and J gave up 6 bases; unmatched junction bases: 4. The germline V gene has CDR1 LNHDA and CDR2 SQIVND (reference sequence). The CDR3 is made up of 15 amino acids.

The chain recombines TRBV15 with TRBJ2-1; 7 nucleotides align to TRBD2. CDR1 LNHNV and CDR2 YYDKDF come from the germline V gene (reference sequence). The CDR3 covers 16 residues. J was trimmed by 2 bases and V by 4 bases; bases with no gene match: 8. This CDR3 is CATSISGRITYNEQFF. In DNA form, the CDR3 reads TGTGCCACCAGCATTAGCGGGCGTATCACCTACAATGAGCAGTTCTTC.

This clone has just one count. The CDR3, as DNA: TGCGCCAGCAGTTTCGGACAGGGATCTGGAAACACCATATATTTT. Translation gives CASSFGQGSGNTIYF. J is TRBJ1-3 and V is TRBV10-2, with TRBD1 matching 8 bases. V trimming: 5 bases; J trimming: 1 base; junction bases outside the gene matches: 4. The germline CDR1 and CDR2 sequences are WSHSY and SAAADI. CDR3 size: 15 residues.

This clone was seen more than once but under ten times. This chain uses TRBV28 with TRBJ2-5; tentative D call: TRBD1 (6 bases). The CDR3 extends over 15 amino acids. The V gene's germline CDR1 is MDHEN and CDR2 SYDVKM. Trimming left V 2 bases short and J 3 bases short, with 13 bases between. CDR3 nucleotides: TGTGCCAGCAGTTTACACGACAGGAGAGAAGAGACCCAGTACTTC. Its translation is CASSLHDRREETQYF. The variable domain in full, completed from reference TRBV28 and TRBJ2-5, reads DVKVTQSSRYLVKRTGEKVFLECVQDMDHENMFWYRQDPGLGLRLIYFSYDVKMKEKGDIPEGYSVSREKKERFSLILESASTNQTSMYLCASSLHDRREETQYFGPGTRLLVL.

This chain uses TRBV18 with TRBJ2-7; the D gene is possibly TRBD1 (5 bases). The CDR3 sequence is 17 residues long. Trimming pared 5 bases from V and 5 bases from J, leaving 25 bases between. Germline CDR1 KGHSH, CDR2 LQKENI. The CDR3 loop reads CASSSLSRPSGKDEQYF. CDR3 coding DNA: TGTGCCAGCTCATCACTTAGCCGTCCCTCAGGGAAGGACGAGCAGTACTTC.

The V and J genes are TRBV29-1 and TRBJ2-3; TRBD2 aligns across 11 bases. The V gene's germline CDR1 is SQVTM and CDR2 ANQGSEA. V lost 7 bases to trimming and J lost 1 base; unmatched junction nucleotides: 10. The CDR3 totals 16 residues. CDR3 amino acids: CSAGRPTSGGTDTQYF. The CDR3 DNA sequence: TGCAGCGCGGGGCGGCCGACTAGCGGGGGCACAGATACGCAGTATTTT.

This clone was counted between two and nine times. The rearrangement uses TRBV1 and TRBJ2-3; no check of the table's D call, TRBD1, against the DNA was made. TRBV1 is a pseudogene segment. The CDR3 runs 14 residues. The CDR3 protein is CTSSQGVSTDTQYF. Here the CDR3 DNA reads TGCACCAGCAGCCAGGGCGTTAGCACAGATACGCAGTATTTT.

This clone was found a few times. The chain couples TRBV11-3 to TRBJ2-5, with D perhaps matching TRBD1 or TRBD2 (5 bases each). CDR3 length: 14 amino acids. Germline V gene sequence: CDR1 SGHNT, CDR2 YENEEA. Trimming cost V 4 bases and J 4 bases, with 13 bases left between them. Here the CDR3 DNA reads TGTGCCAGCAGCTCGGGGCGTGAGGGAGAGACCCAGTACTTC. Protein: CASSSGREGETQYF.

The V call is TRBV19, the J call TRBJ1-2; D not resolved. Germline-derived CDR1 and CDR2 are LNHDA and SQIVND (reference sequence). This CDR3 spans 14 amino acids. V was pared by 3 bases and J by 1 base, with 9 bases between. In DNA form, the CDR3 reads TGTGCCAGTAGTATTGGGCGGATTAACTATGGCTACACCTTC. Residues: CASSIGRINYGYTF.

J is TRBJ2-2 and V is TRBV18, with D possibly matching TRBD1 (6 bases). The germline V gene encodes CDR1 KGHSH and CDR2 LQKENI. Between the trimmed V and J ends, which lost 6 bases and 7 bases, there was a span of 18 bases. This CDR3 is 15 amino acids long. CDR3 sequence reads: CASSRERQGNGELFF. DNA of the CDR3: TGTGCCAGCTCCCGAGAGAGGCAGGGGAACGGGGAGCTGTTTTTT.

The chain uses TRBV29-1 and TRBJ2-2; TRBD2 might be the D (6 bases). V gave up 3 bases and J gave up 4 bases, with 9 bases separating them. The CDR3 consists of 13 residues. Germline CDR1 reads SQVTM; CDR2 reads ANQGSEA. Here the CDR3 reads CSVDRGGTGELFF. The CDR3 DNA reads as TGCAGCGTTGATAGGGGAGGCACCGGGGAGCTGTTTTTT.

By share, this clone ranks as medium-sized. This chain uses TRBV11-3 with TRBJ2-3; tentatively, D is TRBD1 (6 bases). The CDR3 length is 16 residues. CDR1 is SGHNT and CDR2 is YENEEA in the germline V gene. Trimming left V 6 bases short and J 2 bases short, with 18 bases between. The CDR3 loop is CASSQPWAGATDTQYF. In DNA form, the CDR3 reads TGTGCCAGCAGTCAACCCTGGGCAGGGGCCACAGATACGCAGTATTTT.

The chain joins TRBV6-8 to TRBJ1-1, with D possibly TRBD1 on 6 matching bases. The CDR3 is 15 amino acids. The V end lost 6 bases, the J end lost 0 bases, and 14 bases lay between the germline ends. The V gene's germline CDR1 is MNHGY and CDR2 SAAAGT. The chain's CDR3 is CASRTGQLMNTEAFF. In DNA, the CDR3 is TGTGCCAGCAGAACCGGACAGCTGATGAACACTGAAGCTTTCTTT.

The chain employs TRBV29-1 and TRBJ2-7; TRBD1 is a possible D gene (8 bases). V was clipped by 6 bases and J by 2 bases, with 14 bases between them. Germline CDR1 SQVTM, CDR2 ANQGSEA. The CDR3 has 13 amino acids. In DNA, the CDR3 is TGCAGCGTGGCACAGGGGGGGACCTACGAGCAGTACTTC. Translation: CSVAQGGTYEQYF.

The chain recombines TRBV5-1 with TRBJ2-2, with D tentatively TRBD2 (6 bases). The length of the CDR3 is 15 residues. Trimming pared 0 bases from V and 3 bases from J, leaving 9 bases between. The germline V gene has CDR1 SGHRS and CDR2 YFSETQ. As DNA, the CDR3 is TGCGCCAGCAGCTTGGGGGAGGCCTACACCGGGGAGCTGTTTTTT. Translation gives CASSLGEAYTGELFF.